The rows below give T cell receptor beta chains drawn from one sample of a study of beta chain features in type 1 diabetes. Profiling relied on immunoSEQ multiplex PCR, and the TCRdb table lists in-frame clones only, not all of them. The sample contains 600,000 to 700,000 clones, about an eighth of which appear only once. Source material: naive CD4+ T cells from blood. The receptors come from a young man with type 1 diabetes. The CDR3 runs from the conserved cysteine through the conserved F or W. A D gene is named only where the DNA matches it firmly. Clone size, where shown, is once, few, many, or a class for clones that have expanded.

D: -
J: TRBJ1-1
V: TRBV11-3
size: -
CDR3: CASSLVSVRNTEAFF
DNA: TGTGCCAGCAGCCTGGTCTCGGTGCGGAACACTGAAGCTTTCTTT

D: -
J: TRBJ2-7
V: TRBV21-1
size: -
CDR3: CARVFYEQYF
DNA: TGTGCCAGGGTGTTCTACGAGCAGTACTTC

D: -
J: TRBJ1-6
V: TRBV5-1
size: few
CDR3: CASSLEGWRGNSPLHF
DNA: TGCGCCAGCAGCTTGGAGGGCTGGCGAGGTAATTCACCCCTCCACTTT

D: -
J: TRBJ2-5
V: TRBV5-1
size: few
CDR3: CASSLRQRETQYF
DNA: TGCGCCAGCAGCTTGCGTCAGCGAGAGACCCAGTACTTC

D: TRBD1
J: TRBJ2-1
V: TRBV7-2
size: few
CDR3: CASSQLGQFNEQFF
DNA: TGTGCCAGCAGCCAATTGGGACAGTTCAATGAGCAGTTCTTC

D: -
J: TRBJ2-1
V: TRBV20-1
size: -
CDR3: CSARKGVGQFF
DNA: TGCAGTGCGAGGAAGGGGGTCGGGCAGTTCTTC

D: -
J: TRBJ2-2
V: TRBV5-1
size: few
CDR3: CASSLEAGFGTGELFF
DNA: TGCGCCAGCAGCTTGGAGGCGGGGTTCGGCACCGGGGAGCTGTTTTTT

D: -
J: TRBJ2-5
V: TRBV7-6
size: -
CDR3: CASSFTGIEETQYF
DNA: TGTGCCAGCAGCTTTACAGGGATTGAAGAGACCCAGTACTTC

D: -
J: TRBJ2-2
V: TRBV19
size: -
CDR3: CASSFKVSSTGELFF
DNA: TGTGCCAGTAGTTTTAAGGTCAGCTCCACCGGGGAGCTGTTTTTT

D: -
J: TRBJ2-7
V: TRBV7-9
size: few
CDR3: CASSTRQTGYEQYF
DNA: TGTGCCAGCAGCACTCGACAGACCGGCTACGAGCAGTACTTC

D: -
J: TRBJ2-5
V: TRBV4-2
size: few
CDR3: CASSQGRVGEAQYF
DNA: TGTGCCAGCAGCCAAGGCAGGGTCGGGGAGGCCCAGTACTTC

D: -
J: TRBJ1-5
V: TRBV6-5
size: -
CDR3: CASSKGGVSYQPQHF
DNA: TGTGCCAGCAGCAAAGGGGGGGTCAGCTATCAGCCCCAGCATTTT

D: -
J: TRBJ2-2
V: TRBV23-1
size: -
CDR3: CASSPRGELFF
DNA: TGCGCCAGCAGTCCTAGAGGGGAGCTGTTTTTT

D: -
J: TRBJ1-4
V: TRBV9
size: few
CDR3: CASSVEAYNEKLFF
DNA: TGTGCCAGCAGCGTAGAGGCTTATAATGAAAAACTGTTTTTT

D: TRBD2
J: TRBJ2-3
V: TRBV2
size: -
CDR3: CASGRGGRHTDTQYF
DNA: TGTGCCAGCGGGAGGGGCGGTAGACACACAGATACGCAGTATTTT

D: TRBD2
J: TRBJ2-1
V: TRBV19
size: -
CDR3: CASSMAAASGRDSYNEQFF
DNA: TGTGCCAGTAGTATGGCCGCGGCTAGCGGGCGGGACTCCTACAATGAGCAGTTCTTC

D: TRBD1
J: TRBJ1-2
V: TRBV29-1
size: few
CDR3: CSGRQGAYGYTF
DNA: TGCAGCGGAAGACAGGGGGCCTATGGCTACACCTTC

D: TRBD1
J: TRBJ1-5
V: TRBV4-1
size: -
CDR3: CASSPTTGGWNQPQHF
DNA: TGCGCCAGCAGCCCCACAACAGGGGGTTGGAATCAGCCCCAGCATTTT

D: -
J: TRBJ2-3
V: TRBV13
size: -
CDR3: CASSREDTQYF
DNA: TGTGCCAGCTCAAGGGAGGATACGCAGTATTTT

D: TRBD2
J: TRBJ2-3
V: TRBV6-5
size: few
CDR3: CASSYSASGGPPTQYF
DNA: TGTGCCAGCAGTTACTCGGCTAGCGGGGGGCCTCCTACGCAGTATTTT

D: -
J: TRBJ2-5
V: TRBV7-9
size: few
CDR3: CASSPTRPQETQYF
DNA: TGTGCCAGCAGCCCTACCAGGCCCCAAGAGACCCAGTACTTC

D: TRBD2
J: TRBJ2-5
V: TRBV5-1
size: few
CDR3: CASSAGTTQETQYF
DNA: TGCGCCAGCAGCGCCGGGACTACCCAAGAGACCCAGTACTTC

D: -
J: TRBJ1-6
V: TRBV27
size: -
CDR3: CASSFGRGDNSPLHF
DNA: TGTGCCAGCAGTTTCGGAAGGGGGGATAATTCACCCCTCCACTTT

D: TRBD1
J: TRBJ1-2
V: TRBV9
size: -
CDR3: CASSVEEGALVYGYTF
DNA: TGTGCCAGCAGCGTAGAAGAGGGGGCTTTGGTCTATGGCTACACCTTC

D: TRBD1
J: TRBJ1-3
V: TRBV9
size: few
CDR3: CASSDRQGASGNTIYF
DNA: TGTGCCAGCAGCGACAGACAGGGAGCCTCTGGAAACACCATATATTTT

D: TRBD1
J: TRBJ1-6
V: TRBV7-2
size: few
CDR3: CASSPRDRDNSPLHF
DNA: TGTGCCAGCAGCCCCCGGGACAGGGATAATTCACCCCTCCACTTT

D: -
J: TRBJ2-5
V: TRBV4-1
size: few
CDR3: CASSLAGTGETQYF
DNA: TGCGCCAGCAGCCTTGCAGGGACGGGAGAGACCCAGTACTTC

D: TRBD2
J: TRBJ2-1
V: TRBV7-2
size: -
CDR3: CASSSPGGDNYNEQFF
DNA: TGTGCCAGCAGCTCCCCCGGGGGGGACAACTACAATGAGCAGTTCTTC

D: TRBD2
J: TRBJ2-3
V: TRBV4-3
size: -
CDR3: CASSLLRGGESDTQYF
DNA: TGCGCCAGCAGCCTCCTACGGGGGGGTGAAAGTGATACGCAGTATTTT

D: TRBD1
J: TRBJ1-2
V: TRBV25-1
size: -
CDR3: CASSGTGLYGYTF
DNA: TGTGCCAGCAGTGGGACAGGACTCTATGGCTACACCTTC

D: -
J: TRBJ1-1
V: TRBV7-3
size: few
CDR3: CASSLAGLNTEAFF
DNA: TGTGCCAGCAGCTTGGCCGGATTGAACACTGAAGCTTTCTTT

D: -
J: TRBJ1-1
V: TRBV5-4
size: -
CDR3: CASSATLNTEAFF
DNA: TGTGCCAGCAGCGCTACCTTGAACACTGAAGCTTTCTTT

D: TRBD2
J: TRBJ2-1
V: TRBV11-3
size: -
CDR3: CASRKLGSGVGNEQFF
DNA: TGTGCCAGCAGGAAGCTCGGTAGCGGGGTCGGTAATGAGCAGTTCTTC

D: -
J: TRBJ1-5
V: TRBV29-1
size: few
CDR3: CSVEYETNQPQHF
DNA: TGCAGCGTTGAATATGAAACCAATCAGCCCCAGCATTTT

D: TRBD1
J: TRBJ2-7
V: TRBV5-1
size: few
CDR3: CASREGTEPSYEQYF
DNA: TGCGCCAGCAGGGAAGGGACAGAGCCCTCCTACGAGCAGTACTTC

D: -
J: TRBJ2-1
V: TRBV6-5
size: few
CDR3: CASTGRSYNEQFF
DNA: TGTGCCAGCACGGGCCGGTCCTACAATGAGCAGTTCTTC

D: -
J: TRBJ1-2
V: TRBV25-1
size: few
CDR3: CASRVGGGAGYTF
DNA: TGTGCCAGCAGGGTAGGCGGAGGCGCTGGCTACACCTTC

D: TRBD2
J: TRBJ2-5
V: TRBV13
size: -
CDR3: CASSTDSGGAETQYF
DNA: TGTGCCAGCAGCACCGACAGCGGGGGGGCAGAGACCCAGTACTTC

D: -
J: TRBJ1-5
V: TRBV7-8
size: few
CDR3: CASSLEFGNQPQHF
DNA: TGTGCCAGCAGCTTAGAATTTGGCAATCAGCCCCAGCATTTT

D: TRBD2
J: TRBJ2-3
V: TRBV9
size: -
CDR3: CASSVEPGGLTDTQYF
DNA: TGTGCCAGCAGCGTAGAGCCGGGGGGGCTGACAGATACGCAGTATTTT

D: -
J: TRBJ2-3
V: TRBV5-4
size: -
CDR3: CASSLTTGPTDTQYF
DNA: TGTGCCAGCAGCTTAACAACGGGGCCCACGGATACGCAGTATTTT